The rows below give T cell receptor beta chains drawn from one sample of a study of human T cells and chemical hapten exposure. TCRdb re-analysed the RACE reads in MiXCR, keeping a single row per CDR3 protein. The table lists about 360,000 distinct CDR3 sequences, nearly 5% of them singletons. The sequences come from whole blood, collected in connection with sensitization to the hapten diphenylcyclopropenone (DPC). The receptor set was obtained from a woman aged 50 to 60 with alopecia areata. Some clones in this sample may be carry-over from other donors' samples. CDR3s include the opening cysteine and the closing phenylalanine or tryptophan. A D gene is named only where the DNA matches it firmly. Clone size is shown for a subset of rows, as once, few, many or a class of expanded clone.

CDR3aa: CASSLDRGQETQYF
CDR3nt: TGTGCCAGCAGCTTAGACAGGGGGCAGGAGACCCAGTACTTC
j_gene: TRBJ2-5
abundance: many
v_gene: TRBV7-2
d_gene: TRBD1

CDR3aa: CASSPGLGSTDTQYF
CDR3nt: TGTGCCAGCTCACCCGGACTAGGAAGCACAGATACGCAGTATTTT
j_gene: TRBJ2-3
abundance: .
v_gene: TRBV18
d_gene: TRBD2

CDR3aa: CSAPGPQDIQYF
CDR3nt: TGCAGTGCTCCAGGCCCGCAGGACATTCAGTACTTC
j_gene: TRBJ2-4
abundance: few
v_gene: TRBV20-1
d_gene: .

CDR3aa: CATSAPITGTDTQYF
CDR3nt: TGTGCCACCAGTGCCCCCATCACGGGCACAGATACGCAGTATTTT
j_gene: TRBJ2-3
abundance: many
v_gene: TRBV24-1
d_gene: .

CDR3aa: CSARDPRQGKFDGYTF
CDR3nt: TGCAGTGCTAGAGATCCACGGCAGGGGAAGTTTGATGGCTACACCTTC
j_gene: TRBJ1-2
abundance: many
v_gene: TRBV20-1
d_gene: .

CDR3aa: CASSPGINAGNTIYF
CDR3nt: TGTGCCAGCTCACCAGGTATCAACGCTGGAAACACCATATATTTT
j_gene: TRBJ1-3
abundance: many
v_gene: TRBV18
d_gene: .

CDR3aa: CASSLTDGYTF
CDR3nt: TGTGCCAGCTCTCTCACGGATGGCTACACCTTC
j_gene: TRBJ1-2
abundance: few
v_gene: TRBV18
d_gene: .

CDR3aa: CASSPRSGPTDTQYF
CDR3nt: TGTGCCAGCAGCCCGAGGTCGGGACCCACAGATACGCAGTATTTT
j_gene: TRBJ2-3
abundance: many
v_gene: TRBV7-2
d_gene: .

CDR3aa: CASSWDTETQYF
CDR3nt: TGTGCCAGCAGCTGGGACACGGAGACCCAGTACTTC
j_gene: TRBJ2-5
abundance: many
v_gene: TRBV7-9
d_gene: .

CDR3aa: CASSQGTSSYEQYF
CDR3nt: TGTGCCAGCTCCCAGGGGACTAGCTCCTACGAGCAGTACTTC
j_gene: TRBJ2-7
abundance: few
v_gene: TRBV6-6
d_gene: TRBD2

CDR3aa: CASSKTGTSGQETQYF
CDR3nt: TGTGCCAGCAGCAAAACCGGGACTAGCGGCCAAGAGACCCAGTACTTC
j_gene: TRBJ2-5
abundance: many
v_gene: TRBV7-2
d_gene: TRBD2

CDR3aa: CASSQDEGANEKLFF
CDR3nt: TGTGCCAGCAGCCAAGATGAGGGCGCTAATGAAAAACTGTTTTTT
j_gene: TRBJ1-4
abundance: few
v_gene: TRBV4-2
d_gene: .

CDR3aa: CASSPHQEFNQPQHF
CDR3nt: TGTGCCAGCAGTCCCCACCAGGAATTCAATCAGCCCCAGCATTTT
j_gene: TRBJ1-5
abundance: few
v_gene: TRBV27
d_gene: .

CDR3aa: CAISESQRGSYNEQFF
CDR3nt: TGTGCCATCAGTGAGTCTCAGCGGGGGTCCTACAATGAGCAGTTCTTC
j_gene: TRBJ2-1
abundance: many
v_gene: TRBV10-3
d_gene: TRBD2

CDR3aa: CASSKGLAEGTQYF
CDR3nt: TGTGCCAGCAGCAAGGGACTAGCGGAGGGTACGCAGTATTTT
j_gene: TRBJ2-3
abundance: few
v_gene: TRBV5-5
d_gene: TRBD2

CDR3aa: CAIRSDRHSEKLFF
CDR3nt: TGTGCCATCAGATCCGACAGGCATTCCGAAAAACTGTTTTTT
j_gene: TRBJ1-4
abundance: few
v_gene: TRBV10-3
d_gene: .

CDR3aa: CASSTGPPSYEQYF
CDR3nt: TGTGCCAGCAGCACAGGACCACCTTCCTACGAGCAGTACTTC
j_gene: TRBJ2-7
abundance: many
v_gene: TRBV2
d_gene: .

CDR3aa: CASSFSTSGRAWFDEQFF
CDR3nt: TGTGCCAGCAGCTTTTCGACTAGCGGGAGGGCCTGGTTTGATGAGCAGTTCTTC
j_gene: TRBJ2-1
abundance: .
v_gene: TRBV13
d_gene: TRBD2

CDR3aa: CASSYLLGSGAPQNTGELFF
CDR3nt: TGTGCCAGCAGTTACCTCCTCGGTAGCGGGGCCCCACAGAACACCGGGGAGCTGTTTTTT
j_gene: TRBJ2-2
abundance: .
v_gene: TRBV6-2/TRBV6-3
d_gene: TRBD2

CDR3aa: CASSLTAPNTEAFF
CDR3nt: TGCGCCAGCAGCTTGACAGCTCCGAACACTGAAGCTTTCTTT
j_gene: TRBJ1-1
abundance: many
v_gene: TRBV5-1
d_gene: .

CDR3aa: CASSGLAGWDEQFF
CDR3nt: TGTGCCAGCAGTGGGCTAGCGGGGTGGGATGAGCAGTTCTTC
j_gene: TRBJ2-1
abundance: many
v_gene: TRBV27
d_gene: TRBD2

CDR3aa: CASSLEGAAYEQYF
CDR3nt: TGCGCCAGCAGCTTAGAGGGGGCCGCCTACGAGCAGTACTTC
j_gene: TRBJ2-7
abundance: few
v_gene: TRBV5-1
d_gene: TRBD1

CDR3aa: CASSQSSQGANYGYTF
CDR3nt: TGTGCCAGCAGCCAAAGTTCACAGGGAGCTAACTATGGCTACACCTTC
j_gene: TRBJ1-2
abundance: .
v_gene: TRBV14
d_gene: .

CDR3aa: CSARGGQGGELFF
CDR3nt: TGCAGTGCTAGAGGGGGGCAGGGAGGGGAGCTGTTTTTT
j_gene: TRBJ2-2
abundance: few
v_gene: TRBV20-1
d_gene: .

CDR3aa: CASGRNEQFF
CDR3nt: TGTGCCAGCGGCAGGAATGAGCAGTTCTTC
j_gene: TRBJ2-1
abundance: many
v_gene: TRBV7-9
d_gene: .

CDR3aa: CASSLTVNGNTEAFF
CDR3nt: TGTGCCAGCAGTCTCACGGTAAACGGCAATACTGAAGCTTTCTTT
j_gene: TRBJ1-1
abundance: many
v_gene: TRBV28
d_gene: .

CDR3aa: CSARDLRGRERYNEQFF
CDR3nt: TGCAGTGCTAGAGATCTAAGAGGGAGGGAACGCTACAATGAGCAGTTCTTC
j_gene: TRBJ2-1
abundance: many
v_gene: TRBV20-1
d_gene: TRBD2

CDR3aa: CASSLGTGITYEQYF
CDR3nt: TGTGCCAGCAGCCTAGGGACAGGGATTACCTACGAGCAGTACTTC
j_gene: TRBJ2-7
abundance: many
v_gene: TRBV7-2
d_gene: TRBD1

CDR3aa: CASSPLGGPQETQYF
CDR3nt: TGTGCCAGCAGCCCCCTCGGGGGCCCACAAGAGACCCAGTACTTC
j_gene: TRBJ2-5
abundance: .
v_gene: TRBV5-5
d_gene: .

CDR3aa: CASSFGAVFNEQFF
CDR3nt: TGTGCCAGCAGCTTTGGCGCGGTTTTCAATGAGCAGTTCTTC
j_gene: TRBJ2-1
abundance: few
v_gene: TRBV11-2
d_gene: .